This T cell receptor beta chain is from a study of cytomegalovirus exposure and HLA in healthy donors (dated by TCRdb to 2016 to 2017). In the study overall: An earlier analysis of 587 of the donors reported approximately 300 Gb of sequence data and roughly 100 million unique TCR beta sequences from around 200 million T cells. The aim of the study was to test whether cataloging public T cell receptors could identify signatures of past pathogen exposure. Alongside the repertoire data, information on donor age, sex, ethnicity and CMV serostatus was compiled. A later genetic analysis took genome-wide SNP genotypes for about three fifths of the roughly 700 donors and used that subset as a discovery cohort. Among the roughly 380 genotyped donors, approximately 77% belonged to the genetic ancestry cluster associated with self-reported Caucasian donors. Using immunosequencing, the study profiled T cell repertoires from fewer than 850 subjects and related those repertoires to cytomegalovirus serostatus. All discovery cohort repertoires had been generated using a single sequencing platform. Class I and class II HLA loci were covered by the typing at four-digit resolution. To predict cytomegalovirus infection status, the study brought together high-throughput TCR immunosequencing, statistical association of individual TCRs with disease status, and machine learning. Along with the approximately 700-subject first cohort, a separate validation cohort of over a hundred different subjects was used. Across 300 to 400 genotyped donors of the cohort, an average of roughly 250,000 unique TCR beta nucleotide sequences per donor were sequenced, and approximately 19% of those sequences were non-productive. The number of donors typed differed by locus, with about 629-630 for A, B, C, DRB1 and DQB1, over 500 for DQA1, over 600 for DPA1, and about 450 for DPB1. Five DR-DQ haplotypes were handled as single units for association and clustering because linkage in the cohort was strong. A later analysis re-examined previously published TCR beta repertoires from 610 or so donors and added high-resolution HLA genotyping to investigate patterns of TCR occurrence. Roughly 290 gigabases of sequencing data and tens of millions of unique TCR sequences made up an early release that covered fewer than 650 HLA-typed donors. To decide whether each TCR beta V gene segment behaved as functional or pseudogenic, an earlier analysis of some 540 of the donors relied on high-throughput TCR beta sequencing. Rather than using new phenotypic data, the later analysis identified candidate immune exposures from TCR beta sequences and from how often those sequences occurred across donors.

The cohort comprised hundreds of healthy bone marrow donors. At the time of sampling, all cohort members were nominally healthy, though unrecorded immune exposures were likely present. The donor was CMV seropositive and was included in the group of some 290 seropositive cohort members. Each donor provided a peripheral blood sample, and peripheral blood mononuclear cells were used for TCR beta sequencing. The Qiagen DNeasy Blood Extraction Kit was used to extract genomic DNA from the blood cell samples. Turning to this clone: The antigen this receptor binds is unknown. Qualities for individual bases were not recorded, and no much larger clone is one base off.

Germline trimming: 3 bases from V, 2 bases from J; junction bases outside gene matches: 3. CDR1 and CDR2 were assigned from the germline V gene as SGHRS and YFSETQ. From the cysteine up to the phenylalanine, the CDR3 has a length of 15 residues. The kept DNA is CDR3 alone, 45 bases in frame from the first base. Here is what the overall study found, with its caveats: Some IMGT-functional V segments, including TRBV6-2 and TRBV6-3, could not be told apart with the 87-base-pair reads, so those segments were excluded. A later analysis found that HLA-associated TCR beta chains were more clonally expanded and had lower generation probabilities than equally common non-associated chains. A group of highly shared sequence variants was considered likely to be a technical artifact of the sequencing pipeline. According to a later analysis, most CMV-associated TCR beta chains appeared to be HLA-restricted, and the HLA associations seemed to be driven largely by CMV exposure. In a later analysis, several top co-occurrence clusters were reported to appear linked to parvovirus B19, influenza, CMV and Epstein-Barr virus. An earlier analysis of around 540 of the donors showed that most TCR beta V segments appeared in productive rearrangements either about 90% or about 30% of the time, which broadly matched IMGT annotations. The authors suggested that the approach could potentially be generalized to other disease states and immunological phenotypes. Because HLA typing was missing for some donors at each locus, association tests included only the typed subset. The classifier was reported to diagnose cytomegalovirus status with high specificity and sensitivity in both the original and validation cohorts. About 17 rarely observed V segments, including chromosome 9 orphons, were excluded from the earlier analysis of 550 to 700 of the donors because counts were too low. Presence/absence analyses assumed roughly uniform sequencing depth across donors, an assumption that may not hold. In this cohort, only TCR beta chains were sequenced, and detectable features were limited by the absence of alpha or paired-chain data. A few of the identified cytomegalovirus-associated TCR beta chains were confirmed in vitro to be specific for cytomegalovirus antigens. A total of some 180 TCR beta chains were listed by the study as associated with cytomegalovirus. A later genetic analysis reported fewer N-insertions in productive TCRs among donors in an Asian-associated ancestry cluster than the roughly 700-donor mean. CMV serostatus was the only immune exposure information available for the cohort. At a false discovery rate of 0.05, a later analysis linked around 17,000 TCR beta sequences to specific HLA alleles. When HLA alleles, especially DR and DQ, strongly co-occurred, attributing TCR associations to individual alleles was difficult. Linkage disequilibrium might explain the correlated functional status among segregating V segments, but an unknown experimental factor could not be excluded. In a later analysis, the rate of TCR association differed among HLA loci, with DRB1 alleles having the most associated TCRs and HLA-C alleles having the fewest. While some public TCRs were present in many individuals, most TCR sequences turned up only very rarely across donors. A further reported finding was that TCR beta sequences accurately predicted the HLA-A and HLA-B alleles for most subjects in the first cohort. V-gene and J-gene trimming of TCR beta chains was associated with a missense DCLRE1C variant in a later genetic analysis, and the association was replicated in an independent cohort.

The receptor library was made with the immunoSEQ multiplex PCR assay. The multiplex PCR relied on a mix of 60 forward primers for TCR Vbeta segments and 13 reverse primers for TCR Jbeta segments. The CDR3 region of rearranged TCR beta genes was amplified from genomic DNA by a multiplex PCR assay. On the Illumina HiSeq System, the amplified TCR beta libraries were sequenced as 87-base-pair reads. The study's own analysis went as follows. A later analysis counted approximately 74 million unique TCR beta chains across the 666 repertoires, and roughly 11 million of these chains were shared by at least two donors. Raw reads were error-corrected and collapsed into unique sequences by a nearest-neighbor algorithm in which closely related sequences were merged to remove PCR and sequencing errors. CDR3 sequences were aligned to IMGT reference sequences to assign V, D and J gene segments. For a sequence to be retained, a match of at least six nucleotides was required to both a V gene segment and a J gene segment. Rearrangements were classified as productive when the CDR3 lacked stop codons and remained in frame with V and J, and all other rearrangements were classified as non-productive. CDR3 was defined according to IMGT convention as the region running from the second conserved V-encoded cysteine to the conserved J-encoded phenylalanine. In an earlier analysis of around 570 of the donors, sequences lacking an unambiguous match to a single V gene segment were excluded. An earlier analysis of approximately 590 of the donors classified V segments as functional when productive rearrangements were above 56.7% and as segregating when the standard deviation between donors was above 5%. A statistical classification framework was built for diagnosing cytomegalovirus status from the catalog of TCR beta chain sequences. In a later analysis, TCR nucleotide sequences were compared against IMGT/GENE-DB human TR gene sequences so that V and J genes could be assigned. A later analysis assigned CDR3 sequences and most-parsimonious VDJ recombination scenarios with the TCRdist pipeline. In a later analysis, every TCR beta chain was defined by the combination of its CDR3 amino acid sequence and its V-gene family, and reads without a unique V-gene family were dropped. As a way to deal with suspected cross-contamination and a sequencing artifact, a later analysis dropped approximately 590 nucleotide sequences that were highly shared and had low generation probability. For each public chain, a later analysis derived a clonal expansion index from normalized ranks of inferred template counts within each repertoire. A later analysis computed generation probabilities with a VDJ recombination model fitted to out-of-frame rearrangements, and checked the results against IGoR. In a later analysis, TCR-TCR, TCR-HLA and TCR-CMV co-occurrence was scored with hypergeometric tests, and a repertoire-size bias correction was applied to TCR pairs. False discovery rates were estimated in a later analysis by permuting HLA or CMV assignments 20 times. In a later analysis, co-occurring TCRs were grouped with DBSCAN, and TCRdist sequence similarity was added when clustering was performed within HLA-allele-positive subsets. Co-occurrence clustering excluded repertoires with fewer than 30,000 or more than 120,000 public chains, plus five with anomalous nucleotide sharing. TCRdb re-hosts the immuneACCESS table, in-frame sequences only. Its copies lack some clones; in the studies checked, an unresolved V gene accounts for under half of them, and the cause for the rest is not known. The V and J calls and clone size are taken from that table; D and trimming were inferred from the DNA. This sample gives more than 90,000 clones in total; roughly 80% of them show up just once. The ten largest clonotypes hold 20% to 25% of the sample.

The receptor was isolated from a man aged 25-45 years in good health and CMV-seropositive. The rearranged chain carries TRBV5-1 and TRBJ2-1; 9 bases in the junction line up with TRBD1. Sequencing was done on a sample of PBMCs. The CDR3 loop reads CASSSGTGPYNEQFF. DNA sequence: TGCGCCAGCAGCTCCGGGACAGGGCCCTACAATGAGCAGTTCTTC. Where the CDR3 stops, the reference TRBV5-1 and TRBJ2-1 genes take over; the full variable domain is KAGVTQTPRYLIKTRGQQVTLSCSPISGHRSVSWYQQTPGQGLQFLFEYFSETQRNKGNFPGRFSGRQFSNSRSEMNVSTLELGDSALYLCASSSGTGPYNEQFFGPGTRLTVL.